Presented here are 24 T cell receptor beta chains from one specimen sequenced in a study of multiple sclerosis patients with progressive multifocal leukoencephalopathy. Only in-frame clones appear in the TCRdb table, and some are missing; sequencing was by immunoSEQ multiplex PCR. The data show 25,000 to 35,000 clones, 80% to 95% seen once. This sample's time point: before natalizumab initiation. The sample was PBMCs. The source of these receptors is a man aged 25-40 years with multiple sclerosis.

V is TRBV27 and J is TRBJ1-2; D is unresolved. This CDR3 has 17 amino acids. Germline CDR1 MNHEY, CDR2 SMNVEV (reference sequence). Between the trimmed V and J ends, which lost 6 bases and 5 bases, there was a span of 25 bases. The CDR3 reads CASRPPSVRANSYGYTF. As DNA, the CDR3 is TGTGCCAGCAGGCCGCCGAGTGTTCGGGCGAACAGTTATGGCTACACCTTC.

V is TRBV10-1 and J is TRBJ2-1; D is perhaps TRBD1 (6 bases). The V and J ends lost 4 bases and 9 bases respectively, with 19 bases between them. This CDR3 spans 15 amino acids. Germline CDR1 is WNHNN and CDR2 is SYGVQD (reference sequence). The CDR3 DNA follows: TGCGCCAGCAGTGGTCGATCAGGGGTCCCGGGTGAGCAGTTCTTC. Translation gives CASSGRSGVPGEQFF.

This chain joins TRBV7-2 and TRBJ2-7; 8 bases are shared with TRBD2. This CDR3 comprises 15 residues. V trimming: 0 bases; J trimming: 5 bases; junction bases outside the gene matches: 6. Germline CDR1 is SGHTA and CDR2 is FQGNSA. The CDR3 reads CASSLAPGREDEQYV. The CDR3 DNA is TGTGCCAGCAGCTTAGCCCCAGGGCGGGAGGACGAGCAGTACGTC.

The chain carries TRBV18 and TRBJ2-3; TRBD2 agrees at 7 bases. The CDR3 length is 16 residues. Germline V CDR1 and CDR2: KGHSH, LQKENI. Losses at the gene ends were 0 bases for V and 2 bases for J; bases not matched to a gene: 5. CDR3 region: CASSPPRGGTTDTQYF. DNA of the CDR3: TGTGCCAGCTCACCACCGCGGGGAGGGACCACAGATACGCAGTATTTT.

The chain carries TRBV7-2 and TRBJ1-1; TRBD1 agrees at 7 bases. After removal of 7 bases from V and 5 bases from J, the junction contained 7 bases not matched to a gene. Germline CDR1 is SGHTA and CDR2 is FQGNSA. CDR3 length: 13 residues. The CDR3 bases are TGTGCCAGCAACGCCGACAGGGTAACTGAAGCTTTCTTT. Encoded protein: CASNADRVTEAFF. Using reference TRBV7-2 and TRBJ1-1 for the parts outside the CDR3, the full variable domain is GAGVSQSPSNKVTEKGKDVELRCDPISGHTALYWYRQSLGQGLEFLIYFQGNSAPDKSGLPSDRFSAERTGGSVSTLTIQRTQQEDSAVYLCASNADRVTEAFFGQGTRLTVV.

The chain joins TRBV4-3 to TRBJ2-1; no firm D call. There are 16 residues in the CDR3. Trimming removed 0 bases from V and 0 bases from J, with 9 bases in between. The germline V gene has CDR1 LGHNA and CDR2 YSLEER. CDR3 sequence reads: CASSQDTASSYNEQFF. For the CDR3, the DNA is TGCGCCAGCAGCCAAGATACCGCGAGCTCCTACAATGAGCAGTTCTTC.

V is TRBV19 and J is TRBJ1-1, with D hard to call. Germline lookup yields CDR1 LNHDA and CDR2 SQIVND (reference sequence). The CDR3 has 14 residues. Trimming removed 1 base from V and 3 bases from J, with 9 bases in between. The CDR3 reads CASSIGGSYTEAFF. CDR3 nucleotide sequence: TGTGCCAGTAGTATAGGAGGTTCTTACACTGAAGCTTTCTTT.

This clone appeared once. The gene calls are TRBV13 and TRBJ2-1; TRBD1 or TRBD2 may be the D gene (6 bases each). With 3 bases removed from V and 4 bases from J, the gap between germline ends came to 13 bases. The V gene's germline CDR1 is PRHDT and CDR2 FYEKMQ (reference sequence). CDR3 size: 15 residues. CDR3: CASSLRDISYNEQFF. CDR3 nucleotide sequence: TGTGCCAGCAGCTTGCGGGACATTTCATACAATGAGCAGTTCTTC.

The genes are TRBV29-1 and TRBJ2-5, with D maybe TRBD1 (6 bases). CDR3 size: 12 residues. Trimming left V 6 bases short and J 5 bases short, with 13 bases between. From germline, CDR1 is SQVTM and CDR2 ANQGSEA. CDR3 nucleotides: TGCAGCGTCGCCGACCAGGGGGAGACCCAGTACTTC. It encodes CSVADQGETQYF.

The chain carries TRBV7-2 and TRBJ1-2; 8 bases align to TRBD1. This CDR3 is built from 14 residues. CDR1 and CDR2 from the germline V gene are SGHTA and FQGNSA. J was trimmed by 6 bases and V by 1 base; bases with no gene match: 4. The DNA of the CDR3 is TGTGCCAGCAGCTTAGATAGACAGGGGAATGGCTACACCTTC. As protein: CASSLDRQGNGYTF.

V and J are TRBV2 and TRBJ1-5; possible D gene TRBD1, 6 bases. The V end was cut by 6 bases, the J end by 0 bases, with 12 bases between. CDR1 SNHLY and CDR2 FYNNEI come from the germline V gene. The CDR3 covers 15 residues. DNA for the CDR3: TGTGCCAGCAGAGACAGGAGGCGTAGCAATCAGCCCCAGCATTTT. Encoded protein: CASRDRRRSNQPQHF.

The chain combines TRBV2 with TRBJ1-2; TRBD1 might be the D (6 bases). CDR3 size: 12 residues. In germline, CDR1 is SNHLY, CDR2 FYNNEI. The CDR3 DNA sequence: TGTGCTTGCGAACAGGGTTCTTATGGCTACACCTTC. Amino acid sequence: CACEQGSYGYTF.

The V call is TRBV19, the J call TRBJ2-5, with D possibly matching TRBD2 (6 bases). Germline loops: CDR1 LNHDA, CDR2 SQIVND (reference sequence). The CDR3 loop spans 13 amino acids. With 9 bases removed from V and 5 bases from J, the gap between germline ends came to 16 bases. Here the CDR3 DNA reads TGTGCCAGCTCGGACTACCCACTTGAGACCCAGTACTTC. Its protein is CASSDYPLETQYF.

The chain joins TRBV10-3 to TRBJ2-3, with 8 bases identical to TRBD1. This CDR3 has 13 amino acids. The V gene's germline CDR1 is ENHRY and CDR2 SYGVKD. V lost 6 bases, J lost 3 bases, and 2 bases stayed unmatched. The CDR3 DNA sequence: TGTGCCATCAGAGGACAGGGTACAGATACGCAGTATTTT. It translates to CAIRGQGTDTQYF.

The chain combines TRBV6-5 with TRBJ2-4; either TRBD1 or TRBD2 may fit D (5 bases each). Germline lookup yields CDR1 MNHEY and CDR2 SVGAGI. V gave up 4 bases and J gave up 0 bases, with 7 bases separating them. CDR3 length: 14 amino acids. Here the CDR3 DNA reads TGTGCCAGCAGTTGGGACGGAGCCAAAAACATTCAGTACTTC. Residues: CASSWDGAKNIQYF.

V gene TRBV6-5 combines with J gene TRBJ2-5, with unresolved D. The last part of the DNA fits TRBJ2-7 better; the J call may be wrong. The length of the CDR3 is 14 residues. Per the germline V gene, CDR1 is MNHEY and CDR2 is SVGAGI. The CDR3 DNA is TGTGCCAGCAGTTACCTCGACGACCCCTACGAGCAGTACTTC. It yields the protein CASSYLDDPYEQYF.

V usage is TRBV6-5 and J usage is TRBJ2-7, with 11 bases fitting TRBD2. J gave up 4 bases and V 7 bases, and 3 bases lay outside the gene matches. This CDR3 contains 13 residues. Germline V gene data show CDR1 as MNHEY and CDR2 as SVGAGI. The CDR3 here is CASKLAGGYEQYF. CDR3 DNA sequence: TGTGCCAGCAAGCTAGCGGGAGGATACGAGCAGTACTTC.

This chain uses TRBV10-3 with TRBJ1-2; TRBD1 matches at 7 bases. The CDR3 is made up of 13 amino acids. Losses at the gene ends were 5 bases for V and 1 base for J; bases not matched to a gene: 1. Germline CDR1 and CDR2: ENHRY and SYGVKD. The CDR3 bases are TGTGCCATCAGTAGGGACAGTAACTATGGCTACACCTTC. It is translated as CAISRDSNYGYTF.

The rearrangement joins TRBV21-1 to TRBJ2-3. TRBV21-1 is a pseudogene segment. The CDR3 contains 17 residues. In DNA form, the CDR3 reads TGTGCCAGCAGCAAAGACAGAGGGACGGGAAACACAGATACGCAGTATTTT. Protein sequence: CASSKDRGTGNTDTQYF.

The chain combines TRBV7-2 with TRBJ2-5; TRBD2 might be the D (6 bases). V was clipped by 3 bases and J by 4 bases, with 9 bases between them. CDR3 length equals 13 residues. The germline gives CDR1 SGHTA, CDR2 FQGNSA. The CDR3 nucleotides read TGTGCCAGCAGCTTTAGCGGATCAGAGACCCAGTACTTC. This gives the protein CASSFSGSETQYF.

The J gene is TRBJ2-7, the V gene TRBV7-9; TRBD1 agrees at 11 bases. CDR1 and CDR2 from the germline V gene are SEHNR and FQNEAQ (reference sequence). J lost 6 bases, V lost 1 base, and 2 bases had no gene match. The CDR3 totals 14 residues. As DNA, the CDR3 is TGTGCCAGCAGCTTAGAGGACAGGGGGCGCGAGCAGTACTTC. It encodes CASSLEDRGREQYF.

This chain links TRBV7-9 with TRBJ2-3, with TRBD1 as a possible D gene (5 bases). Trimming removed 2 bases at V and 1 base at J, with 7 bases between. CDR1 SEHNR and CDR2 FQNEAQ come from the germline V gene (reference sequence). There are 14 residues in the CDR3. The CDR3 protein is CASSLIQGTDTQYF. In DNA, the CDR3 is TGTGCCAGCAGCTTAATACAGGGCACAGATACGCAGTATTTT.

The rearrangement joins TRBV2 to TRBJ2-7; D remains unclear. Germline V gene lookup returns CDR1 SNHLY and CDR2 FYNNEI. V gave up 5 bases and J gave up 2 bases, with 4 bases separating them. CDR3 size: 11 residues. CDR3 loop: CASSLTYEQYV. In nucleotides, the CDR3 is TGTGCCAGCAGTCTTACCTACGAGCAGTACGTC.

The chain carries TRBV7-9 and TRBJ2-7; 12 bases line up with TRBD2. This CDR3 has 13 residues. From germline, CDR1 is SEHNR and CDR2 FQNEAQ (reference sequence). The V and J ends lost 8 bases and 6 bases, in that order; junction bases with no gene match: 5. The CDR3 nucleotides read TGTGCCAGCTCCCTGGGACTAGCGGGCGAGCAGTACTTC. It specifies CASSLGLAGEQYF. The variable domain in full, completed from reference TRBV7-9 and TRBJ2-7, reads DTGVSQNPRHKITKRGQNVTFRCDPISEHNRLYWYRQTLGQGPEFLTYFQNEAQLEKSRLLSDRFSAERPKGSFSTLEIQRTEQGDSAMYLCASSLGLAGEQYFGPGTRLTVT.